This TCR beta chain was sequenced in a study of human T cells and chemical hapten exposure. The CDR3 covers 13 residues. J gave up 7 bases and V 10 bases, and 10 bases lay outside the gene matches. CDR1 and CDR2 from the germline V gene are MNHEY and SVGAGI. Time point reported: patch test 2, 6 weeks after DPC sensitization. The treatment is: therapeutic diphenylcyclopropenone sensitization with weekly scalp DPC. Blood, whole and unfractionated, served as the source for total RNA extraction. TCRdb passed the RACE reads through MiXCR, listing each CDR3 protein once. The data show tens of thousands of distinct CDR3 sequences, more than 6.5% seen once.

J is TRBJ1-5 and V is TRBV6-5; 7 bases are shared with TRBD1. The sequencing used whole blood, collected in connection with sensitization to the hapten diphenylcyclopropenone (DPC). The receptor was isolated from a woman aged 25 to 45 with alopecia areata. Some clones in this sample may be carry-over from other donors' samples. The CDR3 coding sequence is TGTGCCACTAGACAGGGTGCGTGGCAGCCCCAGCATTTT. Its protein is CATRQGAWQPQHF.